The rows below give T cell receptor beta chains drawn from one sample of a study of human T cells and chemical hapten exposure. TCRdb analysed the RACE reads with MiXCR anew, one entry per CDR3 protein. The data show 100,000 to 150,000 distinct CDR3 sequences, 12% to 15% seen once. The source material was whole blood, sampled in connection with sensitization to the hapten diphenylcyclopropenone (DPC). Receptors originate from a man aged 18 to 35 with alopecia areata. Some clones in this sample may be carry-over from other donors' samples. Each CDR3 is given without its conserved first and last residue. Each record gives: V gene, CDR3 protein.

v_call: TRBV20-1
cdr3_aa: SAKGQENSPLH

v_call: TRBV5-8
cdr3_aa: ASSAGQLTYT

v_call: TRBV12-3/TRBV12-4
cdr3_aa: ASSLAQGQHEQF

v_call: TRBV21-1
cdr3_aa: ASGTSGEETQY

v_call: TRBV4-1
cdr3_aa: ASSHLAPREQY

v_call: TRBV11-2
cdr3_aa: ASSLVGRDTQY

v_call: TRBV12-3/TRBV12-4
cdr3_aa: ASSSTFRAYSGNTIY

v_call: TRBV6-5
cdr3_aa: ASSYLGQGSGELF

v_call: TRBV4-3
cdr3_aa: ASSRTVGGYT

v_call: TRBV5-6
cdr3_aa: ASSLWGFGTDNQPQH

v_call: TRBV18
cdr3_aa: ASSPGQTLNYGYT

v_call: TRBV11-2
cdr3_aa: ASSLDWGWGYT

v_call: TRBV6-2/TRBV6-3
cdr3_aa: ASTHRPGQGNTEAF

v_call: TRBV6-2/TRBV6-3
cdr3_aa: ASSLGTGLNTEAF

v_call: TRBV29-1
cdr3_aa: SVDTGVASEQY

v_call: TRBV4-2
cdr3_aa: ASSQGDTNGYT

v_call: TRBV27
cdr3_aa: ASSSRTEMNTEAF

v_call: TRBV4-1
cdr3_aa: ASRSTGNYGYT

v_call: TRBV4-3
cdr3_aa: ASSQVVGQGPRSGNTIY

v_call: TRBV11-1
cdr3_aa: ASSLALATEAF

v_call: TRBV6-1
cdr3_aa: ASKGGFMVAGELF

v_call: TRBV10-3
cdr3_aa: AISQQDSNQPQH

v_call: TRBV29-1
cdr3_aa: SVGTGLGETQY

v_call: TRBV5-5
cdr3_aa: ASSLLGGGYNSPLH

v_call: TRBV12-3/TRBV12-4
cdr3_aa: ASSLAGSQPQH

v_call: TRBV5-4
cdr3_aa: ASTLDRVTETQY

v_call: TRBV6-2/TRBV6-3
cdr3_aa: ASAPGPRRETQY

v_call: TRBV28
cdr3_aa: ASSPRLAGPLYNEQF

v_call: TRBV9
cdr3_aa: ASSVEGTRGELF

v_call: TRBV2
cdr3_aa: ASSAPGNSNQPQH

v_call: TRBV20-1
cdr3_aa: SAPDRNGNEKLF

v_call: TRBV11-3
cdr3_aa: ASSLGRRETYNEQF

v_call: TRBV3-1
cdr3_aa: ASSQEGGTASPLH

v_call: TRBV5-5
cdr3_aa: VSSTRDSKNSPLH

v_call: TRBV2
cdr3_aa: ASSESVPYTTNEKLF

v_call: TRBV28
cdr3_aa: ASNFGGPTTRQY

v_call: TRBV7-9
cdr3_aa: ASSRETNYGYT

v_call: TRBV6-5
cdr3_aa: ASSPSLMNTEAF

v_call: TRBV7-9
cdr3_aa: ASSLDQGQSTYT